These 15 T cell receptor beta chains were all obtained from the same sample, sequenced in a study of shared clonotypes between healthy human individuals. Measured with immunoSEQ multiplex PCR; TCRdb has only the in-frame clones, and not every one. The sample holds some 680,000 clones, around 73% seen once. The sequenced sample consisted of memory CD4+ T cells sorted from blood. Subset of the sample: CD45RA-negative fraction. These receptor sequences come from a woman aged 25 to 45 in good health.

Comments on this clone: A much bigger clone sits one base away, suggesting this may be a read error. This sample includes further DNA sequences coding for the same CDR3. The chain employs TRBV5-1 and TRBJ2-1; 9 nucleotides align to TRBD2. This CDR3 spans 15 amino acids. The V and J ends lost 0 bases and 4 bases, in that order; junction bases with no gene match: 2. Germline CDR1 SGHRS, CDR2 YFSETQ. The CDR3 DNA reads TGCGCCAGCAGCTTGGGTAGCGGGGGATACAATGAGCAGTTCTTC. This gives the protein CASSLGSGGYNEQFF.

Here the CDR3 DNA reads TGCGCCAGCAGTTCGGGACTCAGCACAGATACGCAGTATTTT. Translation gives CASSSGLSTDTQYF. The chain is built from TRBV10-1 and TRBJ2-3; the D gene is possibly TRBD2 (6 bases). Between the trimmed V and J ends, which lost 5 bases and 0 bases, there was a span of 9 bases. The CDR3 is made up of 14 amino acids. Per germline, CDR1 WNHNN and CDR2 SYGVQD (reference sequence).

The chain employs TRBV7-8 and TRBJ1-3; no definite D call. Trimming removed 5 bases at V and 2 bases at J, with 10 bases between. Germline assignment: CDR1 SGHVS and CDR2 FQNEAQ. This CDR3 has 14 amino acids. The CDR3 coding sequence is TGTGCCAGCAGCCCCGGGCCCGCTGGAAACACCATATATTTT. Translation: CASSPGPAGNTIYF.

CDR3 residues: CASSFRYPGNTIYF. CDR3 bases: TGTGCCAGCAGTTTCAGGTACCCTGGAAACACCATATATTTT. The chain joins TRBV27 to TRBJ1-3, with no clear D. The V end lost 3 bases, the J end lost 2 bases, and 8 bases lay between the germline ends. There are 14 residues in the CDR3. CDR1 and CDR2 (germline): MNHEY, SMNVEV (reference sequence).

The chain carries TRBV6-5 and TRBJ2-3, with 8 bases fitting TRBD2. V trimming: 6 bases; J trimming: 7 bases; junction bases outside the gene matches: 6. The V gene's germline CDR1 is MNHEY and CDR2 SVGAGI. The CDR3 spans 13 residues. CDR3 residues: CASSTGTRNTQYF. The CDR3, as DNA: TGTGCCAGCAGCACCGGGACTAGGAATACGCAGTATTTT.

This chain links TRBV5-1 with TRBJ1-1; the D is unclear. This CDR3 has 13 amino acids. V dropped 3 bases and J dropped 4 bases, with 10 bases sitting between them. Germline V lookup: CDR1 SGHRS, CDR2 YFSETQ. The CDR3 DNA is TGCGCCAGCAGCTACAGAGCCGGCACTGAAGCTTTCTTT. Encoded protein: CASSYRAGTEAFF.

The V and J genes are TRBV29-1 and TRBJ1-1, with unresolved D. Trimming cost V 7 bases and J 1 base, with 10 bases left between them. Looked up from germline, CDR1 is SQVTM and CDR2 is ANQGSEA. The CDR3 consists of 12 residues. The CDR3 reads CSARIGNTEAFF. The CDR3 region has the DNA TGCAGCGCCCGGATAGGGAACACTGAAGCTTTCTTT. Together with reference TRBV29-1 and TRBJ1-1, the CDR3 gives the full variable domain: SAVISQKPSRDICQRGTSLTIQCQVDSQVTMMFWYRQQPGQSLTLIATANQGSEATYESGFVIDKFPISRPNLTFSTLTVSNMSPEDSSIYLCSARIGNTEAFFGQGTRLTVV.

The V call is TRBV7-9, the J call TRBJ2-3; TRBD1 is a possible D gene (6 bases). The CDR3 is made up of 17 amino acids. Germline-derived CDR1 and CDR2 are SEHNR and FQNEAQ (reference sequence). Trimming removed 5 bases at V and 2 bases at J, with 20 bases between. The CDR3 reads CASSLGDQGWHTDTQYF. CDR3 nucleotide sequence: TGTGCCAGCAGCCTGGGGGACCAGGGGTGGCACACAGATACGCAGTATTTT.

The chain combines TRBV6-1 with TRBJ2-5; D unresolved. The CDR3 is 15 residues long. Deletions cut 4 bases from V and 2 bases from J, with 14 bases between. Germline lookup yields CDR1 MNHNS and CDR2 SASEGT. The CDR3 sequence: CASSAPGLGQETQYF. The DNA for the CDR3 is TGTGCCAGCAGTGCCCCCGGGCTAGGGCAAGAGACCCAGTACTTC.

In its sample, this clone was seen once. The chain is built from TRBV7-2 and TRBJ1-4; the D is unclear. The CDR3 runs 15 residues. V gave up 5 bases and J gave up 2 bases, with 12 bases separating them. Per the germline V gene, CDR1 is SGHTA and CDR2 is FQGNSA. The CDR3 DNA reads TGTGCCAGCAGCACCTATCTGGGGACTAATGAAAAACTGTTTTTT. It encodes CASSTYLGTNEKLFF.

This clone was seen once. The rearrangement links TRBV7-8 to TRBJ2-5; D is unclear. The V end lost 2 bases, the J end lost 2 bases, and 9 bases lay between the germline ends. The CDR3 is 14 residues long. The germline V gene has CDR1 SGHVS and CDR2 FQNEAQ. CDR3 in DNA: TGTGCCAGCAGCTTACTCCCAGTGCAAGAGACCCAGTACTTC. Translation: CASSLLPVQETQYF.

The chain links TRBV19 to TRBJ2-7; D is possibly TRBD1 or TRBD2 (5 bases each). The germline V gene encodes CDR1 LNHDA and CDR2 SQIVND (reference sequence). The CDR3 runs 14 residues. The V end lost 4 bases, the J end lost 3 bases, and 13 bases lay between the germline ends. In DNA, the CDR3 is TGTGCCAGTAGTAGCCGGGACGGGTTCTACGAGCAGTACTTC. Its protein is CASSSRDGFYEQYF.

The chain links TRBV30 to TRBJ2-1; no firm D call. This CDR3 has 16 amino acids. Germline V gene data show CDR1 as GTSNPN and CDR2 as SVGIG (reference sequence). V lost 2 bases and J 0 bases, leaving 14 bases between the germline ends. CDR3 protein: CAWSSLGGSSYNEQFF. CDR3 nucleotide sequence: TGTGCCTGGAGTTCCCTAGGCGGCAGCTCCTACAATGAGCAGTTCTTC.

The J gene is TRBJ1-4, the V gene TRBV11-2, with D unresolved. CDR3 length: 14 amino acids. Germline V gene data show CDR1 as SGHAT and CDR2 as FQNNGV. The V and J ends lost 0 bases and 5 bases respectively, with 7 bases between them. This CDR3 reads CASSLEAGNEKLFF. Here the CDR3 DNA reads TGTGCCAGCAGCTTAGAGGCCGGGAATGAAAAACTGTTTTTT.

A remark on this clone: The sample holds other DNA sequences that translate to the same CDR3. The V gene is TRBV5-1, the J gene TRBJ2-5; D might be TRBD1 or TRBD2, each matching 5 bases. Germline-derived CDR1 and CDR2 are SGHRS and YFSETQ. Between the trimmed V and J ends, which lost 0 bases and 5 bases, there was a span of 11 bases. The CDR3 length is 14 residues. This chain's CDR3 is CASSLESGRETQYF. CDR3 coding DNA: TGCGCCAGCAGCTTGGAGTCGGGACGGGAGACCCAGTACTTC. Full variable domain (missing parts from reference TRBV5-1 and TRBJ2-5): KAGVTQTPRYLIKTRGQQVTLSCSPISGHRSVSWYQQTPGQGLQFLFEYFSETQRNKGNFPGRFSGRQFSNSRSEMNVSTLELGDSALYLCASSLESGRETQYFGPGTRLLVL.